The 30 T cell receptor beta chains listed next were all sequenced from one sample in a study of regulatory dendritic cells for organ transplantation (dated by TCRdb to between 2016 and 2019). Libraries came from the immunoSEQ multiplex PCR assay. Here the immuneACCESS table is served through TCRdb, limited to in-frame sequences with V and J called. Missing clones are a known gap in these copies; in checked studies unresolved V genes cover under half, and the rest lacks a known reason. In all, the sample holds 20,000 to 25,000 clones, and approximately 83% of those were seen once. Jointly, the top ten make up 0.55% to 0.75% of the sample. Sorted T cell subsets were CFSE-labeled and co-cultured for around 5 days with allogeneic regulatory or mature dendritic cells at a 1:10 DC:T ratio. Antigens for these TCRs are unknown. The sequenced sample was naive CD4+ T cells from blood cultured with regulatory dendritic cells. The sample's cell subset or site label is to be understood as: CD45RA+ naive T cells. The source of these receptors is a human donor in good health.

The chain combines TRBV18 with TRBJ1-1; D is undetermined. CDR3 size: 14 residues. The V gene's germline CDR1 is KGHSH and CDR2 LQKENI. V was pared by 3 bases and J by 0 bases, with 8 bases between. CDR3 nucleotides: TGTGCCAGCTCACCCCGAAGCATGAACACTGAAGCTTTCTTT. It encodes CASSPRSMNTEAFF. Together with reference TRBV18 and TRBJ1-1, the CDR3 gives the full variable domain: NAGVMQNPRHLVRRRGQEARLRCSPMKGHSHVYWYRQLPEEGLKFMVYLQKENIIDESGMPKERFSAEFPKEGPSILRIQQVVRGDSAAYFCASSPRSMNTEAFFGQGTRLTVV.

CDR3 DNA: TGTGCCAGCAGCCAAGATGGGACTAGCGGAAAAGAGACCCAGTACTTC. Translation: CASSQDGTSGKETQYF. The gene calls are TRBV4-2 and TRBJ2-5; 11 nucleotides agree with TRBD2. CDR1 is LGHNA and CDR2 is YNFKEQ in the germline V gene. This CDR3 spans 16 amino acids. V gave up 0 bases and J gave up 3 bases; unmatched junction bases: 3.

The rearrangement joins TRBV29-1 to TRBJ2-5; 7 nucleotides line up with TRBD1. CDR3 length equals 16 residues. The J segment lost 2 bases and the V segment lost 8 bases, leaving 17 bases of the junction unmatched. CDR1 is SQVTM, CDR2 ANQGSEA, per germline. The CDR3 region is CSTKQSGTGVQETQYF. In DNA form, the CDR3 reads TGCAGCACAAAACAATCGGGTACAGGGGTTCAAGAGACCCAGTACTTC. The full variable domain, in which reference TRBV29-1 and TRBJ2-5 provide the parts outside the CDR3, is SAVISQKPSRDICQRGTSLTIQCQVDSQVTMMFWYRQQPGQSLTLIATANQGSEATYESGFVIDKFPISRPNLTFSTLTVSNMSPEDSSIYLCSTKQSGTGVQETQYFGPGTRLLVL.

The chain has TRBV6-5 and TRBJ1-5, with TRBD1 matching over 9 bases. Germline lookup yields CDR1 MNHEY and CDR2 SVGAGI. The CDR3 has 15 amino acids. The V segment lost 5 bases and the J segment 3 bases; nucleotides outside the gene matches: 5. The CDR3, as DNA: TGTGCCAGCAGTAAAGACAGGGGGTTCAATCAGCCCCAGCATTTT. This translates into CASSKDRGFNQPQHF.

The chain is built from TRBV9 and TRBJ2-1; perhaps D is TRBD1 or TRBD2 (7 bases each). The V gene's germline CDR1 is SGDLS and CDR2 YYNGEE. This CDR3 is built from 17 residues. The V end was cut by 5 bases, the J end by 0 bases, with 18 bases between. CDR3 bases: TGTGCCAGCAGACCAGGGGGGGATGAGAGCTCCTACAATGAGCAGTTCTTC. Amino acid sequence: CASRPGGDESSYNEQFF.

The chain combines TRBV30 with TRBJ2-3, with 7 positions matching TRBD1. V lost 4 bases and J lost 0; bases outside the gene matches: 16. Germline CDR1 is GTSNPN and CDR2 is SVGIG (reference sequence). The CDR3 spans 18 residues. CDR3 loop: CAWNKVWGTVRSTDTQYF. The CDR3 DNA follows: TGTGCCTGGAATAAGGTGTGGGGGACAGTAAGAAGCACAGATACGCAGTATTTT.

This clone came up a few times. The CDR3 DNA reads as TGTGCCAGCTCACCCACCGGGACAGTATCCTACGAGCAGTACTTC. It encodes CASSPTGTVSYEQYF. The chain recombines TRBV18 with TRBJ2-7, with 7 positions matching TRBD1. From germline, CDR1 is KGHSH and CDR2 LQKENI. After removal of 3 bases from V and 1 base from J, the junction contained 6 bases not matched to a gene. The CDR3 extends over 15 amino acids.

The chain recombines TRBV7-9 with TRBJ2-7; perhaps TRBD1 as D (5 bases). This CDR3 contains 12 residues. Germline assignment: CDR1 SEHNR and CDR2 FQNEAQ (reference sequence). V lost 3 bases and J lost 4, with 7 bases in between. The DNA of the CDR3 is TGTGCCAGCAGCTTGACAGTATACGAGCAGTACTTC. Its protein is CASSLTVYEQYF.

This chain joins TRBV11-3 and TRBJ2-3; D perhaps matches TRBD1 (6 bases). CDR1 and CDR2 from the germline V gene are SGHNT and YENEEA. The V end was cut by 1 base, the J end by 1 base, with 15 bases between. The CDR3 runs to 17 residues. Written as DNA, the CDR3 is TGTGCCAGCAGCTTAGGCGACAGGCTGCGAGGCACAGATACGCAGTATTTT. This codes for CASSLGDRLRGTDTQYF.

A single count supports this clone. V usage is TRBV4-3 and J usage is TRBJ1-1; no definite D call. The CDR3 length is 13 residues. Trimming took off 5 bases at V and 1 base at J, with 8 bases between the two ends. Germline V CDR1 and CDR2: LGHNA, YSLEER. The CDR3 is CASSATANTEAFF. CDR3 DNA: TGCGCCAGCAGCGCAACAGCGAACACTGAAGCTTTCTTT.

V gene TRBV18 combines with J gene TRBJ1-1; D is uncertain. The germline V and J ends were trimmed by 1 base and 0 bases, with 0 bases remaining between them. Germline V gives CDR1 KGHSH, CDR2 LQKENI. The CDR3 covers 12 residues. The DNA for the CDR3 is TGTGCCAGCTCACCACTGAACACTGAAGCTTTCTTT. Its translation is CASSPLNTEAFF.

The V and J genes are TRBV18 and TRBJ1-4; no reliable D call. The germline V and J ends were trimmed by 0 bases and 7 bases, with 6 bases remaining between them. CDR3 length: 13 residues. Germline assignment: CDR1 KGHSH and CDR2 LQKENI. DNA of the CDR3: TGTGCCAGCTCACCACCGGTCCGTGAAAAACTGTTTTTT. Translation gives CASSPPVREKLFF.

The V call is TRBV19, the J call TRBJ2-1; 8 nucleotides match TRBD2. CDR3 length: 15 residues. V lost 6 bases and J lost 4; bases outside the gene matches: 8. Germline V gene lookup returns CDR1 LNHDA and CDR2 SQIVND (reference sequence). Written as DNA, the CDR3 is TGTGCCAGTAGAATTAGCGGGAACGCGTACAATGAGCAGTTCTTC. It codes for CASRISGNAYNEQFF.

This chain connects TRBV9 to TRBJ1-3; D is unclear. The germline gives CDR1 SGDLS, CDR2 YYNGEE. V lost 1 base, J lost 4 bases, and 9 bases lay in between. The CDR3 is 14 residues long. The CDR3 nucleotides read TGTGCCAGCAGCGTACGAGGGTCGGGAAACACCATATATTTT. It yields the protein CASSVRGSGNTIYF.

The V call is TRBV5-1, the J call TRBJ2-2; 13 positions agree with TRBD2. Looked up from germline, CDR1 is SGHRS and CDR2 is YFSETQ. The CDR3 runs to 16 residues. V dropped 4 bases and J dropped 7; count of bases not matched to a gene: 7. The CDR3 DNA follows: TGCGCCAGCAGCGAGGGGACTAGCGGGATTTTCGGGGAGCTGTTTTTT. Its protein is CASSEGTSGIFGELFF.

This chain connects TRBV7-9 to TRBJ1-2, with D possibly TRBD1 on 5 matching bases. V was cut by 2 bases and J by 5 bases, with 12 bases left in between. Germline lookup yields CDR1 SEHNR and CDR2 FQNEAQ (reference sequence). This CDR3 contains 14 residues. CDR3 amino acids: CASSLSVGGYGYTF. CDR3 nucleotides: TGTGCCAGCAGCTTATCAGTGGGGGGATATGGCTACACCTTC.

The genes are TRBV5-1 and TRBJ2-7; 7 bases are shared with TRBD1. Germline lookup yields CDR1 SGHRS and CDR2 YFSETQ. The CDR3 is made up of 14 amino acids. The V and J ends lost 0 bases and 2 bases, in that order; junction bases with no gene match: 2. DNA for the CDR3: TGCGCCAGCAGCTTGGGGCAGGGGGCCTACGAGCAGTACTTC. Translating gives CASSLGQGAYEQYF. Filled out from reference TRBV5-1 and TRBJ2-7, the complete variable domain reads KAGVTQTPRYLIKTRGQQVTLSCSPISGHRSVSWYQQTPGQGLQFLFEYFSETQRNKGNFPGRFSGRQFSNSRSEMNVSTLELGDSALYLCASSLGQGAYEQYFGPGTRLTVT.

In its sample, this clone was seen a few times. The chain carries TRBV6-5 and TRBJ1-5; 7 bases agree with TRBD1. J was trimmed by 0 bases and V by 7 bases; bases with no gene match: 6. Germline CDR1 is MNHEY and CDR2 is SVGAGI. This CDR3 spans 15 amino acids. CDR3 sequence: CASKPGQISNQPQHF. For the CDR3, the DNA is TGTGCCAGCAAACCGGGACAGATTAGCAATCAGCCCCAGCATTTT.

The chain links TRBV6-5 to TRBJ1-1; D is possibly TRBD1 (6 bases). Germline V CDR1 and CDR2: MNHEY, SVGAGI. V was pared by 8 bases and J by 7 bases, with 17 bases between. The CDR3 is 13 residues long. CDR3 in DNA: TGTGCCAGCCTTAAGTCAGTGACAGGTGAAGCTTTCTTT. This sequence encodes CASLKSVTGEAFF.

This clone showed up just once. The rearrangement joins TRBV27 to TRBJ1-2, with 9 bases fitting TRBD1. CDR3 size: 17 residues. V was pared by 4 bases and J by 3 bases, with 12 bases of the junction left unmatched. Germline V gene lookup returns CDR1 MNHEY and CDR2 SMNVEV (reference sequence). The CDR3 DNA is TGTGCCAGCAGTTCACACAGGGGGCCCGTACCCTACTATGGCTACACCTTC. Translation gives CASSSHRGPVPYYGYTF.

The chain recombines TRBV7-9 with TRBJ1-4; tentative D call: TRBD1 (6 bases). Germline V lookup: CDR1 SEHNR, CDR2 FQNEAQ (reference sequence). CDR3 length: 15 residues. V was shortened by 1 base and J by 8 bases, with 14 bases between the two germline ends. In DNA, the CDR3 is TGTGCCAGCAGCTTAGGGCAGGGGAAGGGAGAAAAACTGTTTTTT. Translated: CASSLGQGKGEKLFF.

A remark on this clone: One end of the junction varies from germline; a read error may be responsible. This chain joins TRBV5-4 and TRBJ2-5, with D perhaps TRBD1 (5 bases). This CDR3 spans 12 amino acids. CDR1 SGHNT and CDR2 YYREEE come from the germline V gene (reference sequence). The CDR3 loop is CASSFLETPRDF. The CDR3 coding sequence is TGTGCCAGCAGCTTTTTAGAAACACCCAGGGACTTC.

This chain links TRBV19 with TRBJ2-3, with 16 bases fitting TRBD2. Trimming took 5 bases from V and 4 from J; bases not matched to a gene: 6. Germline V lookup: CDR1 LNHDA, CDR2 SQIVND (reference sequence). The CDR3 consists of 17 residues. CDR3 region: CASSGTSGRAAADTQYF. The CDR3 DNA follows: TGTGCCAGTAGTGGGACTAGCGGGAGGGCCGCAGCAGATACGCAGTATTTT.

This chain links TRBV4-2 with TRBJ2-1; 7 nucleotides align to TRBD2. V dropped 1 base and J dropped 0; count of bases not matched to a gene: 12. The V gene's germline CDR1 is LGHNA and CDR2 YNFKEQ. This CDR3 region has 19 residues. In DNA, the CDR3 is TGTGCCAGCAGCCAAGCGGGAGGAATCCCTTTAAGCTCCTACAATGAGCAGTTCTTC. Encoded protein: CASSQAGGIPLSSYNEQFF.

The V and J genes are TRBV5-4 and TRBJ1-5; D gene ambiguous. V gave up 5 bases and J gave up 2 bases, with 11 bases separating them. The CDR3 length is 14 residues. CDR1 is SGHNT, CDR2 YYREEE, per germline (reference sequence). The CDR3 loop reads CASSPGGGNQPQHF. The CDR3 nucleotides read TGTGCCAGCAGTCCAGGCGGGGGCAATCAGCCCCAGCATTTT.

CDR3 coding DNA: TGTGCCAGCAGCTTTTCGGTTGGTGGTAGCGGCACCTACGAGCAGTACTTC. It is translated as CASSFSVGGSGTYEQYF. The V gene is TRBV7-2, the J gene TRBJ2-7, with D perhaps TRBD2 (6 bases). CDR3 length: 17 amino acids. Germline V gene sequence: CDR1 SGHTA, CDR2 FQGNSA. Deletions cut 3 bases from V and 2 bases from J, with 20 bases between.

CDR3 DNA sequence: TGTGCCAGCACCCTAATGGTGGGTACTGAAGCTTTCTTT. Its protein is CASTLMVGTEAFF. The V gene is TRBV27, the J gene TRBJ1-1, with D uncertain. Germline CDR1 MNHEY, CDR2 SMNVEV (reference sequence). V lost 7 bases and J lost 5, with 14 bases in between. The CDR3 loop spans 13 amino acids.

In its sample, this clone was seen once. The J gene is TRBJ1-5, the V gene TRBV5-5; unclear D gene. V was pared by 4 bases and J by 7 bases, with 12 bases between. The CDR3 has 13 amino acids. Germline loops: CDR1 SGHKS, CDR2 YYEKEE (reference sequence). Written as DNA, the CDR3 is TGTGCCAGCAGCCGGAGCACCGGGCAGCCCCAGCATTTT. This gives the protein CASSRSTGQPQHF. Combining the CDR3 with reference TRBV5-5 and TRBJ1-5 gives the whole variable domain DAGVTQSPTHLIKTRGQQVTLRCSPISGHKSVSWYQQVLGQGPQFIFQYYEKEERGRGNFPDRFSARQFPNYSSELNVNALLLGDSALYLCASSRSTGQPQHFGDGTRLSIL.

This clone was seen only a few times. The genes are TRBV7-9 and TRBJ1-5; D is unclear. The CDR3 has 13 residues. CDR1 and CDR2 (germline): SEHNR, FQNEAQ (reference sequence). Trimming removed 3 bases from V and 6 bases from J, with 9 bases in between. For the CDR3, the DNA is TGTGCCAGCAGCTTCGGGGATTTTCAGCCCCAGCATTTT. Translation: CASSFGDFQPQHF.

This clone was counted only a few times. This chain joins TRBV30 and TRBJ2-7; the D gene is possibly TRBD1 (6 bases). V was cut by 2 bases and J by 4 bases, with 15 bases left in between. Germline values: CDR1 GTSNPN, CDR2 SVGIG (reference sequence). The CDR3 has 14 residues. Here the CDR3 DNA reads TGTGCCTGGAGTCGACATACAGGGTGGTACGAGCAGTACTTC. As protein: CAWSRHTGWYEQYF.